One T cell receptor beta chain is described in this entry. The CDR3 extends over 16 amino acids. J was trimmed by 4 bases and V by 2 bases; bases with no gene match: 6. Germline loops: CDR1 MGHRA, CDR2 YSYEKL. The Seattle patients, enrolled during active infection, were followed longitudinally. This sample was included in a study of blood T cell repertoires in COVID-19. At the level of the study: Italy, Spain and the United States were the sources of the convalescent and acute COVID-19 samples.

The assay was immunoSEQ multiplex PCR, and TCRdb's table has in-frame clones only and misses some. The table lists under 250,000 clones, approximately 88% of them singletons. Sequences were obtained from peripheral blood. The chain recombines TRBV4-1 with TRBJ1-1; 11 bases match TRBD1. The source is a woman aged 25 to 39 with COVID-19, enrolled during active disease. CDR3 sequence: CASSQFPGTGGTEAFF. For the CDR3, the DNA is TGCGCCAGCAGCCAATTCCCAGGGACAGGGGGCACTGAAGCTTTCTTT.